This T cell receptor (beta chain) originates from a study of Graves' ophthalmopathy and Graves' hyperthyroidism. The overall study: Peripheral blood (taken before any treatment) was collected at initial diagnosis.

This clonotype has at least ten counts. What it binds is unknown. Study outcomes and limitations: In blood appeared most of the expanded thyroid clonotypes whose frequency exceeded 0.001.

CDR3 length: 14 amino acids. V was shortened by 2 bases and J by 0 bases, with 5 bases between the two germline ends. Germline V gives CDR1 MNHEY, CDR2 SMNVEV (reference sequence). Disease in donors with ophthalmopathy had moderate-to-severe activity, CAS ≥3, NOSPECS ≥4 and under 3 months' duration. What supplied the PBMCs was about 10 ml of fresh peripheral blood. Amplified material comprised TCR beta CDR3 regions derived from RNA transcripts. A first-round RT-PCR used HTBI primers, followed by a second-round multiplex PCR. TCRdb fed the multiplex PCR reads into MiXCR, producing one record per CDR3 protein. The sample holds approximately 210,000 distinct CDR3 sequences; 25% to 35% are singletons and the top ten take approximately 9.1%.

The sample was peripheral blood. The sequence derives from a man aged 50 to 59 with Graves' ophthalmopathy. The chain has TRBV27 and TRBJ1-3, with no clear D. The CDR3 DNA sequence: TGTGCCAGCAGTTTAAGTCCCTCTGGAAACACCATATATTTT. Translation: CASSLSPSGNTIYF.